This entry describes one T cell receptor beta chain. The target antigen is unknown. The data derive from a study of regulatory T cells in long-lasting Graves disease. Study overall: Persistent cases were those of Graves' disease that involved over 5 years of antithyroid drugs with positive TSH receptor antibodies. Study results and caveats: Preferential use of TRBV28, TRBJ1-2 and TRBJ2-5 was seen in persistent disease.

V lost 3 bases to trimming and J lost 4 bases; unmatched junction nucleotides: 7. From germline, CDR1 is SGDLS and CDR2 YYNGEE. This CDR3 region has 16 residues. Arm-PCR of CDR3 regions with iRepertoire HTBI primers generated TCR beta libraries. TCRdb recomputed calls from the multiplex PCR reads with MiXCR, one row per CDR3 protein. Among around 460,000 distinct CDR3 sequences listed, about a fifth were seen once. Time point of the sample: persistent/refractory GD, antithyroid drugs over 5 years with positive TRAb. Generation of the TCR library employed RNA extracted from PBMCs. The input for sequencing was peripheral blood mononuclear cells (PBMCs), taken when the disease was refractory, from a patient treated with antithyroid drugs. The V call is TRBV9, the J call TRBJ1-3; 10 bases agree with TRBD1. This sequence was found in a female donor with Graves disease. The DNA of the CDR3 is TGTGCCAGCAGCGCCGGGACAGGGGAATTCGGAAACACCATATATTTT. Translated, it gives CASSAGTGEFGNTIYF.